This T cell receptor beta chain was sequenced in a study of cytomegalovirus exposure and HLA in healthy donors listed by TCRdb under 2017. Broadly, across the study: The 500 to 700 repertoires of the first cohort and the roughly 110 validation repertoires were produced on the same platform, according to a later analysis. The study was designed to test whether signatures of past pathogen exposure could be identified by cataloging public T cell receptors. Besides the first cohort of 666 subjects, a separate validation cohort made up of about 120 different subjects was used. The study combined high-throughput TCR immunosequencing, statistical association of individual TCRs with disease status, and machine learning to predict cytomegalovirus infection status.

Receptor libraries were prepared by the immunoSEQ multiplex PCR assay. Regarding the original processing steps: A statistical classification framework was built to diagnose cytomegalovirus status from the catalog of TCR beta chain sequences. Entries here come from immuneACCESS through TCRdb and include only in-frame sequences with V and J called. Some clones fail to appear in such tables; in the studies checked, an unresolved V gene covers under half of the shortfall, and the cause of the remainder is unknown. The D gene and trimming were derived from the DNA, and the V and J assignments and clone size from that table. Within this sample are under 200,000 clones, with roughly nine tenths of them counted one time only. Clones ranked in the top ten supply about 2.9% of the sample. Study-wide conclusions, independent of this receptor: A total of fewer than 200 TCR beta chains were listed by the study as associated with cytomegalovirus. The classifier was reported to diagnose cytomegalovirus status with high specificity and sensitivity in both the original and validation cohorts. A later analysis found that TCRs clustered in the first cohort also tended to co-occur in the 120 or so validation repertoires, with 94% of cluster scores above 0. In vitro tests confirmed that three of the cytomegalovirus-associated TCR beta chains recognize cytomegalovirus antigens. The authors suggested that the approach could potentially be extended to other disease states and immunological phenotypes. All 130 or so repertoires were used to score co-occurrence in the validation cohort in a later analysis, because that analysis had no HLA typing for the cohort. While some public TCRs were present in many individuals, most TCR sequences turned up only very rarely across donors.

CDR1 and CDR2 were assigned from the germline V gene as SGHRS and YFSETQ. The CDR3 goes from the cysteine to the phenylalanine over 15 residues. Only the CDR3 portion is preserved as DNA: 45 bases, with reading frame beginning at the first base. V lost 0 bases and J lost 5 bases, and the count of bases not matched to a germline gene is 8. Points on this clone: The antigen this receptor binds is unknown. Base qualities are not provided; no much larger clone lies one nucleotide away.

The donors were included in the validation cohort of over a hundred subjects, a group kept apart from the approximately 650-subject first cohort. Sequencing was carried out using PBMCs. The chain couples TRBV5-1 to TRBJ2-7, and 7 junctional nucleotides match TRBD2. The source of this sequence is a woman between 18 and 30 years old in good health and CMV-seropositive. CDR3 sequence: CASSLGMGTIDEQYF. The sequenced DNA is TGCGCCAGCAGCTTGGGTATGGGGACTATCGACGAGCAGTACTTC.